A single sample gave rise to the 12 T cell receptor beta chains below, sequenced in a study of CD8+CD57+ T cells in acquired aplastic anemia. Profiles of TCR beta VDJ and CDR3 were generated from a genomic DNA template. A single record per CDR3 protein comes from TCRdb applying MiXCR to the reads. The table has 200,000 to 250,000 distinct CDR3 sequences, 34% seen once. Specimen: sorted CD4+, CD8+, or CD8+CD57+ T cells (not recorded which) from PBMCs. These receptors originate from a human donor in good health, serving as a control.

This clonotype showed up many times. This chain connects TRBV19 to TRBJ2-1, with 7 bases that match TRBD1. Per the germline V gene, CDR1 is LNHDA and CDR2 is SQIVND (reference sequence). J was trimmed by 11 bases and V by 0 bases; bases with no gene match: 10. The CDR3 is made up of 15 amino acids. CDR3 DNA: TGTGCCAGTAGTATAGAGGGACAGAGGAGCTACAAGCAGTTCTTC. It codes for CASSIEGQRSYKQFF.

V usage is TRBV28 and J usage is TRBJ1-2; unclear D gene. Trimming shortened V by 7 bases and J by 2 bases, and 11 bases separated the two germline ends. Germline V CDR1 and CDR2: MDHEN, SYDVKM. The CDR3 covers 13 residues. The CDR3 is CASTNGINYGYTF. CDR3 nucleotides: TGTGCCAGCACCAATGGTATAAACTATGGCTACACCTTC.

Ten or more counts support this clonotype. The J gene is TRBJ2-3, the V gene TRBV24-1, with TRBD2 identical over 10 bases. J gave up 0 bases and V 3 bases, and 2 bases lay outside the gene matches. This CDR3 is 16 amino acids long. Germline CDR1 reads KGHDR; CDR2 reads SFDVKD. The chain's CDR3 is CATSDPSGSSTDTQYF. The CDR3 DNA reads TGTGCCACCAGTGATCCTAGCGGGAGTAGCACAGATACGCAGTATTTT.

CDR3 in amino acids: CASSLGLATPDTQYF. As DNA, the CDR3 is TGCGCCAGCAGCCTTGGACTAGCAACGCCAGATACGCAGTATTTT. The rearrangement links TRBV5-1 to TRBJ2-3, with 8 bases matching TRBD2. Germline loops: CDR1 SGHRS, CDR2 YFSETQ. CDR3 length: 15 residues. J lost 4 bases, V lost 4 bases, and 8 bases had no gene match.

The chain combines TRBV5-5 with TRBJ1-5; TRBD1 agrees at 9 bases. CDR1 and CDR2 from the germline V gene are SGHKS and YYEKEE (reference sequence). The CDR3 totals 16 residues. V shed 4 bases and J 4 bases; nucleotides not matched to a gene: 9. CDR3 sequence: CASSEQQGARNQPQHF. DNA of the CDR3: TGTGCCAGCAGCGAACAACAGGGGGCGCGGAATCAGCCCCAGCATTTT.

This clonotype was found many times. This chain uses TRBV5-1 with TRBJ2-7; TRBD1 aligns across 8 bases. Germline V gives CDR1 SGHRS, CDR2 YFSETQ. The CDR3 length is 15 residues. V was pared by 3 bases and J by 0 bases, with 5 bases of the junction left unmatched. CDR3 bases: TGCGCCAGCAGCTCCCAGGGGGCTAGCTCCTACGAGCAGTACTTC. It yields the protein CASSSQGASSYEQYF.

The CDR3 spells CASTGGWAGVDTEAFF. DNA of the CDR3: TGTGCCAGCACCGGAGGGTGGGCAGGGGTTGACACTGAAGCTTTCTTT. V usage is TRBV25-1 and J usage is TRBJ1-1, with D possibly being TRBD1 (6 bases). The V and J ends lost 7 bases and 3 bases respectively, with 21 bases between them. CDR3 length: 16 residues. Germline assignment: CDR1 MGHDK and CDR2 SYGVNS.

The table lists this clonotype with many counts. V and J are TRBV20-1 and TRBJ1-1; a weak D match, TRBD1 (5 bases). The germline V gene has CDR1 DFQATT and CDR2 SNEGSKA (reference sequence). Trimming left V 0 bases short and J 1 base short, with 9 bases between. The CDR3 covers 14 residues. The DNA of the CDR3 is TGCAGTGCTAGAGATCGGCAGGGGAACACTGAAGCTTTCTTT. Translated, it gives CSARDRQGNTEAFF.

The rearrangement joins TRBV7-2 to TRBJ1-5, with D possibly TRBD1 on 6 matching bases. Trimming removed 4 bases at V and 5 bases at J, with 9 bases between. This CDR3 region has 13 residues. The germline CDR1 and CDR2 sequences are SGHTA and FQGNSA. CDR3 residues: CASSSYRDQPQHF. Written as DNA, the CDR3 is TGTGCCAGCAGCTCTTACAGGGATCAGCCCCAGCATTTT.

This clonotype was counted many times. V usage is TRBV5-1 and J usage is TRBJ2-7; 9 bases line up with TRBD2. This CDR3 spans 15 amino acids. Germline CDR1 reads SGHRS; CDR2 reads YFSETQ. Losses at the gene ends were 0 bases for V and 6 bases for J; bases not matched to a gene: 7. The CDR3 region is CASSLVAGGPTEQYF. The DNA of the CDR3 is TGCGCCAGCAGCTTGGTGGCGGGGGGGCCGACCGAGCAGTACTTC. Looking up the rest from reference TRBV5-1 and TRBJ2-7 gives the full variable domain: KAGVTQTPRYLIKTRGQQVTLSCSPISGHRSVSWYQQTPGQGLQFLFEYFSETQRNKGNFPGRFSGRQFSNSRSEMNVSTLELGDSALYLCASSLVAGGPTEQYFGPGTRLTVT.

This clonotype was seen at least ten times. The chain's CDR3 is CATSDRDEQFF. The DNA of the CDR3 is TGTGCCACCAGTGATAGGGATGAGCAGTTCTTC. This sequence joins TRBV24-1 and TRBJ2-1; D remains ambiguous. The length of the CDR3 is 11 residues. V lost 3 bases, J lost 8 bases, and 4 bases lay in between. CDR1 KGHDR and CDR2 SFDVKD come from the germline V gene.

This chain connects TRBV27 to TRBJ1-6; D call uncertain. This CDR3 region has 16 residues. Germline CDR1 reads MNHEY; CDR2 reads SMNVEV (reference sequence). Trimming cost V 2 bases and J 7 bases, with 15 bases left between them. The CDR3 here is CASSLSGAFWNSPLHF. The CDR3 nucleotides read TGTGCCAGCAGTTTAAGCGGAGCGTTTTGGAATTCACCCCTCCACTTT.